One and the same sample provided the 15 T cell receptor beta chains below, sequenced in a study of T cell responses to AZD1222 COVID-19 vaccine. Profiling relied on immunoSEQ multiplex PCR, and the TCRdb table lists in-frame clones only, not all of them. The sample consists of about 79,000 clones, 65% to 85% of them appearing once. This sample comprised peripheral blood, obtained on day 0 of AZD1222 vaccination. Receptors originate from an adult in good health.

The chain recombines TRBV3-1 (or the pseudogene TRBV3-2) with TRBJ1-6; weak D call: TRBD1 (5 bases). This CDR3 has 15 amino acids. Germline assignment: CDR1 LGHDT and CDR2 YNNKEL (reference sequence). Trimming removed 1 base at V and 7 bases at J, with 11 bases between. The CDR3 is CASSQAKGQNSPLHF. The DNA of the CDR3 is TGTGCCAGCAGCCAAGCGAAGGGGCAGAATTCACCCCTCCACTTT.

The genes are TRBV3-1 (or the pseudogene TRBV3-2) and TRBJ2-7; D is perhaps TRBD1 or TRBD2 (5 bases each). Germline V gene lookup returns CDR1 LGHDT and CDR2 YNNKEL (reference sequence). The CDR3 is 13 residues long. Trimming cost V 7 bases and J 5 bases, with 15 bases left between them. The CDR3 protein is CASNYPGTDEQYF. Here the CDR3 DNA reads TGTGCCAGCAACTATCCGGGGACCGACGAGCAGTACTTC.

The chain links TRBV5-6 to TRBJ2-5, with unresolved D. The CDR3 is 16 amino acids. Germline V CDR1 and CDR2: SGHDT, YYEEEE. V lost 1 base, J lost 1 base, and 14 bases lay in between. In nucleotides, the CDR3 is TGTGCCAGCAGCTTGATCCGTACAGACCCCCAAGAGACCCAGTACTTC. It translates to CASSLIRTDPQETQYF. The complete variable domain, with remaining parts taken from reference TRBV5-6 and TRBJ2-5, reads DAGVTQSPTHLIKTRGQQVTLRCSPKSGHDTVSWYQQALGQGPQFIFQYYEEEERQRGNFPDRFSGHQFPNYSSELNVNALLLGDSALYLCASSLIRTDPQETQYFGPGTRLLVL.

The V and J genes are TRBV11-2 and TRBJ1-3; D is unresolved. CDR1 is SGHAT and CDR2 is FQNNGV in the germline V gene. CDR3 length: 12 residues. With 5 bases removed from V and 4 bases from J, the gap between germline ends came to 6 bases. DNA for the CDR3: TGTGCCAGCAGCCCGGACGGAAACACCATATATTTT. Residues: CASSPDGNTIYF.

The chain joins TRBV19 to TRBJ2-7; unclear D gene. The V gene's germline CDR1 is LNHDA and CDR2 SQIVND (reference sequence). The CDR3 totals 13 residues. Trimming pared 0 bases from V and 7 bases from J, leaving 10 bases between. Here the CDR3 reads CASSIDVSREQYF. The CDR3 DNA sequence: TGTGCCAGTAGTATAGATGTATCAAGGGAGCAGTACTTC.

The chain carries TRBV11-2 and TRBJ2-5, with D unclear. From germline, CDR1 is SGHAT and CDR2 FQNNGV. Trimming removed 1 base at V and 5 bases at J, with 11 bases between. The CDR3 contains 14 residues. The CDR3 loop reads CASSLGPPWETQYF. The DNA of the CDR3 is TGTGCCAGCAGCTTAGGGCCCCCATGGGAGACCCAGTACTTC. Drawing the rest from reference TRBV11-2 and TRBJ2-5, the complete variable domain is EAGVAQSPRYKIIEKRQSVAFWCNPISGHATLYWYQQILGQGPKLLIQFQNNGVVDDSQLPKDRFSAERLKGVDSTLKIQPAKLEDSAVYLCASSLGPPWETQYFGPGTRLLVL.

In this sample, this clone turned up a few times. V is TRBV30 and J is TRBJ1-3; unclear D gene. The CDR3 has 14 residues. Germline V CDR1 and CDR2: GTSNPN, SVGIG (reference sequence). V was clipped by 0 bases and J by 0 bases, with 6 bases between them. In DNA form, the CDR3 reads TGTGCCTGGAGTGTAATGCGCTCTGGAAACACCATATATTTT. Protein sequence: CAWSVMRSGNTIYF.

The J gene is TRBJ2-1, the V gene TRBV19; 8 positions agree with TRBD2. This CDR3 region has 15 residues. Germline V CDR1 and CDR2: LNHDA, SQIVND (reference sequence). Trimming removed 3 bases from V and 1 base from J; junction bases left unmatched: 2. CDR3: CASSMTGGSYNEQFF. CDR3 DNA: TGTGCCAGTAGTATGACGGGAGGGTCCTACAATGAGCAGTTCTTC.

This rearrangement joins TRBV18 to TRBJ2-2; D might be TRBD2 (6 bases). The V gene lost 2 bases and the J gene lost 2 bases, with 12 bases spanning the gap. The germline CDR1 and CDR2 sequences are KGHSH and LQKENI. The CDR3 totals 16 residues. This CDR3 reads CASSPTAGTNTGELFF. Written as DNA, the CDR3 is TGTGCCAGCTCACCAACCGCCGGGACTAACACCGGGGAGCTGTTTTTT.

The V call is TRBV30, the J call TRBJ1-2; D is ambiguous. CDR1 is GTSNPN, CDR2 SVGIG, per germline (reference sequence). The V end was cut by 5 bases, the J end by 7 bases, with 8 bases between. The CDR3 is made up of 10 amino acids. The CDR3 reads CAWRKGGYTF. The CDR3 nucleotides are TGTGCCTGGCGAAAGGGTGGCTACACCTTC.

Points on this clone: One end of the junction does not line up with germline, which may come from a read error. The chain recombines TRBV30 with TRBJ1-5, with 7 positions matching TRBD1. There are 14 residues in the CDR3. Germline CDR1 GTSNPN, CDR2 SVGIG (reference sequence). The CDR3 region has the DNA TGTGCCTGGAGTGTAGCGTCAGGGGGTCAGTCCCAGCATTTT. It codes for CAWSVASGGQSQHF. Full variable domain (outside the CDR3, taken from reference TRBV30 and TRBJ1-5): SQTIHQWPATLVQPVGSPLSLECTVEGTSNPNLYWYRQAAGRGLQLLFYSVGIGQISSEVPQNLSASRPQDRQFILSSKKLLLSDSGFYLCAWSVASGGQSQHFGDGTRLSIL.

The chain has TRBV6-5 and TRBJ2-3; D gene unclear. Trimming pared 2 bases from V and 4 bases from J, leaving 7 bases between. CDR1 is MNHEY, CDR2 SVGAGI, per germline. CDR3 length equals 13 residues. CDR3 DNA sequence: TGTGCCAGCAGTTACCTGGGCGCAGATACGCAGTATTTT. This gives the protein CASSYLGADTQYF.

The gene calls are TRBV5-6 and TRBJ1-4; D not certain. Germline-derived CDR1 and CDR2 are SGHDT and YYEEEE. Trimming shortened V by 4 bases and J by 5 bases, and 12 bases separated the two germline ends. The CDR3 has 14 residues. The CDR3 nucleotides are TGTGCCAGCAGCAAGGACGGAGGGAATGAAAAACTGTTTTTT. The encoded protein is CASSKDGGNEKLFF.

The rearrangement joins TRBV5-1 to TRBJ1-2, with TRBD1 matching 9 bases. J lost 7 bases, V lost 4 bases, and 8 bases had no gene match. The CDR3 loop spans 14 amino acids. CDR1 and CDR2 from the germline V gene are SGHRS and YFSETQ. Here the CDR3 reads CASSPRTGASGYTF. The CDR3 DNA follows: TGCGCCAGCAGCCCAAGGACAGGGGCGTCTGGCTACACCTTC.

The chain combines TRBV11-3 with TRBJ2-5; D is ambiguous. The CDR3 runs to 16 residues. Per the germline V gene, CDR1 is SGHNT and CDR2 is YENEEA. V was clipped by 5 bases and J by 7 bases, with 23 bases between them. The DNA for the CDR3 is TGTGCCAGCAGCCCAGCGAGCGACCGATTCGGCGGGACCCAGTACTTC. This codes for CASSPASDRFGGTQYF.